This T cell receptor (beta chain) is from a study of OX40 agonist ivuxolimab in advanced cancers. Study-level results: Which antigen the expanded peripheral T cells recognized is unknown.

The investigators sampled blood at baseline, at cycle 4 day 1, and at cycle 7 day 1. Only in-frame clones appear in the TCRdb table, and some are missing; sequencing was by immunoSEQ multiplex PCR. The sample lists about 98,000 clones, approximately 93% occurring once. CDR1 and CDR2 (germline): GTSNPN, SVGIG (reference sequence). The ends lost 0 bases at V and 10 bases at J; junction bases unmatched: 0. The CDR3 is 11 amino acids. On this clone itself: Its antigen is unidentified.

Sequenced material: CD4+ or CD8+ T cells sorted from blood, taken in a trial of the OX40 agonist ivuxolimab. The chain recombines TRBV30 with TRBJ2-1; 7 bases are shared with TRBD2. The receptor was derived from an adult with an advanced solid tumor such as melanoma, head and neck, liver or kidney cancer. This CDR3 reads CAWSVLAEQFF. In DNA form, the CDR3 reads TGTGCCTGGAGTGTACTAGCGGAGCAGTTCTTC. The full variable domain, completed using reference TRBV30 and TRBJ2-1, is SQTIHQWPATLVQPVGSPLSLECTVEGTSNPNLYWYRQAAGRGLQLLFYSVGIGQISSEVPQNLSASRPQDRQFILSSKKLLLSDSGFYLCAWSVLAEQFFGPGTRLTVL.